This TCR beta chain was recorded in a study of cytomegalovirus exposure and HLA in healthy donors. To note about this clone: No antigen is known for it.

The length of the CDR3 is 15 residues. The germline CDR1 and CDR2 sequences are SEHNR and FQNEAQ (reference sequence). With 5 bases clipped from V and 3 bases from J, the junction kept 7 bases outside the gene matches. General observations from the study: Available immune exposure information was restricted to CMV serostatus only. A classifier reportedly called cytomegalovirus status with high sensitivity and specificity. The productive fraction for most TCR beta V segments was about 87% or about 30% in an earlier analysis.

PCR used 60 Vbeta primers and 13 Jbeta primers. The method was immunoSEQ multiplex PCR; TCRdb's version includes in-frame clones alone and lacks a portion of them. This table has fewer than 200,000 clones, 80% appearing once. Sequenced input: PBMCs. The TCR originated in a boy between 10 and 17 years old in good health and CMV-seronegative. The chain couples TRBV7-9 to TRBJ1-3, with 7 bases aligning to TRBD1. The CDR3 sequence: CASSPRGGDGNTIYF. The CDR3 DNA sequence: TGTGCCAGCAGCCCCAGAGGGGGCGATGGAAACACCATATATTTT.